Below, 7 T cell receptor beta chains from the same sample are listed, as sequenced in a study of identical twins. TCRdb re-called the 5' RACE reads with MiXCR, one entry per CDR3 protein. The top ten hold about 0.25% of the sample, which has approximately 1.8 million distinct CDR3 sequences, roughly 35% seen once. The sequenced sample was cord blood. The receptors were sampled from a newborn girl in good health.

This clonotype has just a few counts. This sequence joins TRBV5-1 and TRBJ1-2; unclear D gene. Germline CDR1 SGHRS, CDR2 YFSETQ. V lost 1 base to trimming and J lost 0 bases, with 10 bases between them. This CDR3 region has 15 residues. As DNA, the CDR3 is TGCGCCAGCAGCTTGTTTGTCAGTTCTAACTATGGCTACACCTTC. Residues: CASSLFVSSNYGYTF.

The chain recombines TRBV20-1 with TRBJ2-4, with 10 bases matching TRBD2. The last part of the DNA fits TRBJ2-7 better; the J call may be wrong. The CDR3 runs 14 residues. CDR1 DFQATT and CDR2 SNEGSKA come from the germline V gene (reference sequence). In nucleotides, the CDR3 is TGCAGTGCTAGACACGGACTAGCGGCGTACGAGCAGTACTTC. Protein product: CSARHGLAAYEQYF.

This clonotype was seen a single time. The chain has TRBV5-1 and TRBJ1-6; D gene ambiguous. From germline, CDR1 is SGHRS and CDR2 YFSETQ. This CDR3 region has 16 residues. With 0 bases removed from V and 7 bases from J, the gap between germline ends came to 14 bases. The CDR3 DNA follows: TGCGCCAGCAGCTTGGGCGGCATCGGAACGAATTCACCCCTCCACTTT. It translates to CASSLGGIGTNSPLHF.

The chain joins TRBV28 to TRBJ1-2; 10 bases match TRBD1. Germline V CDR1 and CDR2: MDHEN, SYDVKM. The CDR3 runs 16 residues. J lost 3 bases, V lost 6 bases, and 10 bases had no gene match. In DNA form, the CDR3 reads TGTGCCAGCAGCGCTGTTAGGGGACAGGGGCACTATGGCTACACCTTC. Residues: CASSAVRGQGHYGYTF.

The chain is built from TRBV15 and TRBJ2-1, with D unclear. The CDR3 is 16 amino acids. Between the trimmed V and J ends, which lost 0 bases and 4 bases, there was a span of 13 bases. The germline CDR1 and CDR2 sequences are LNHNV and YYDKDF (reference sequence). The CDR3 reads CATSRDPPDRYNEQFF. The CDR3 nucleotides read TGTGCCACCAGCAGAGATCCCCCTGACCGATACAATGAGCAGTTCTTC.

The chain links TRBV20-1 to TRBJ2-7; maybe TRBD1 (6 bases). In germline, CDR1 is DFQATT, CDR2 SNEGSKA (reference sequence). Trimming pared 5 bases from V and 0 bases from J, leaving 14 bases between. The CDR3 covers 14 residues. CDR3 DNA sequence: TGCAGTGCTCCCCAACGGGGACACTCCTACGAGCAGTACTTC. Translation gives CSAPQRGHSYEQYF.

The chain is built from TRBV29-1 and TRBJ2-1; the match to TRBD1 covers 9 bases. This CDR3 region has 14 residues. V lost 2 bases, J lost 7 bases, and 6 bases stayed unmatched. Germline V gives CDR1 SQVTM, CDR2 ANQGSEA. The CDR3 reads CSVESDRGGNEQFF. DNA of the CDR3: TGCAGCGTTGAATCGGACAGGGGTGGTAATGAGCAGTTCTTC.